This TCR beta chain was recovered during a study of PD-L1 blockade in urothelial cancer. The CDR3 is 15 residues long. Per the germline V gene, CDR1 is SGHNT and CDR2 is YYREEE (reference sequence). V lost 0 bases, J lost 7 bases, and 16 bases lay in between. All patients handed over anywhere from 1 to 8 samples, pretreatment and on-treatment. The repertoire was sequenced with immunoSEQ multiplex PCR; TCRdb's copy has only in-frame clones and lacks some. The sample lists 85,000 to 100,000 clones; roughly 90% were seen once. Sequenced here: PBMCs, sampled around atezolizumab (anti-PD-L1) treatment. The chain uses TRBV5-4 and TRBJ1-2, with D perhaps TRBD1 (5 bases). The receptor comes from a man between 60 and 75 years old with urothelial cancer. CDR3 protein: CASSLAGRADAGYTF. The CDR3 DNA sequence: TGTGCCAGCAGCTTGGCCGGCAGGGCGGACGCTGGCTACACCTTC.